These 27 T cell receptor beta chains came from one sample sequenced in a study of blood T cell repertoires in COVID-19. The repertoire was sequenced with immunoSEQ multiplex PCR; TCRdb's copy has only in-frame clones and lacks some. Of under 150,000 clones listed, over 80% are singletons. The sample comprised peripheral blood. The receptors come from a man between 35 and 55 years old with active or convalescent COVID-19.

This CDR3 is CASSQDLAVGRGYGYTF. The CDR3 region has the DNA TGCGCCAGCAGCCAAGATTTGGCCGTCGGAAGGGGTTATGGCTACACCTTC. The V call is TRBV4-3, the J call TRBJ1-2, with a weak D call TRBD1 (5 bases). Germline loops: CDR1 LGHNA, CDR2 YSLEER. Trimming removed 0 bases at V and 5 bases at J, with 19 bases between. CDR3 length equals 17 residues.

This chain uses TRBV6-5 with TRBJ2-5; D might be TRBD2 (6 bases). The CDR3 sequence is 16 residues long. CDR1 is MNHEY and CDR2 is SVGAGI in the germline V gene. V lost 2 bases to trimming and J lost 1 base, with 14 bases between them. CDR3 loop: CASSYTPGGGQETQYF. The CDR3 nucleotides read TGTGCCAGCAGTTACACCCCTGGGGGAGGCCAAGAGACCCAGTACTTC.

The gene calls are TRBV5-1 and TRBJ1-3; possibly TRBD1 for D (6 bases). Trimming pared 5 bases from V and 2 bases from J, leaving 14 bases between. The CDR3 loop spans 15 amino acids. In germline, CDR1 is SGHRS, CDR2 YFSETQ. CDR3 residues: CASRIGTNAGNTIYF. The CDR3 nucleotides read TGCGCCAGCAGAATTGGGACAAACGCTGGAAACACCATATATTTT.

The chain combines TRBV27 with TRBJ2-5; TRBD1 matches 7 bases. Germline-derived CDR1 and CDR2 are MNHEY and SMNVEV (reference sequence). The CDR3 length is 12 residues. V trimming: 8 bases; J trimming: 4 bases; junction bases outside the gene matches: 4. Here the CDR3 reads CASYRQGETQYF. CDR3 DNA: TGTGCCAGCTATCGACAGGGAGAGACCCAGTACTTC.

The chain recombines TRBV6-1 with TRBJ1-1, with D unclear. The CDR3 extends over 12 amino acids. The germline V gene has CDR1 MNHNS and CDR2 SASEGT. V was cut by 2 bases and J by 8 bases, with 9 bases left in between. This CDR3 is CASSEMAGEAFF. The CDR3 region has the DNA TGTGCCAGCAGTGAAATGGCGGGAGAAGCTTTCTTT.

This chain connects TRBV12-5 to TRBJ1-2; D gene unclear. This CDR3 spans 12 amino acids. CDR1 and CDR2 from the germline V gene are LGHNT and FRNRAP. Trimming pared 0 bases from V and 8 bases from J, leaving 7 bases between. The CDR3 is CASGLVREGYTF. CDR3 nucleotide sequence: TGTGCTAGTGGTTTGGTACGAGAAGGCTACACCTTC.

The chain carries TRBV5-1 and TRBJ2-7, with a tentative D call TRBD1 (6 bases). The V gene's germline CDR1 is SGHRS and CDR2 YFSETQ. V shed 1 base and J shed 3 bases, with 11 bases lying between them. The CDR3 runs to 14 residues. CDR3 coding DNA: TGCGCCAGCAGCTTGAGTGGGGGCAACTACGAGCAGTACTTC. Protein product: CASSLSGGNYEQYF. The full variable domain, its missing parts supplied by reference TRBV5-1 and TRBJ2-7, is KAGVTQTPRYLIKTRGQQVTLSCSPISGHRSVSWYQQTPGQGLQFLFEYFSETQRNKGNFPGRFSGRQFSNSRSEMNVSTLELGDSALYLCASSLSGGNYEQYFGPGTRLTVT.

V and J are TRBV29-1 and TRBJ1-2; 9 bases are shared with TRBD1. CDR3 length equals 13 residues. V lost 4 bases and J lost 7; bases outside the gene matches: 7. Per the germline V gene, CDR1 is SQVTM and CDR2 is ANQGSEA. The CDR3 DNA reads TGCAGCGTTGGAGAACAGGGGGCGCGTGGCTACACCTTC. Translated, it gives CSVGEQGARGYTF.

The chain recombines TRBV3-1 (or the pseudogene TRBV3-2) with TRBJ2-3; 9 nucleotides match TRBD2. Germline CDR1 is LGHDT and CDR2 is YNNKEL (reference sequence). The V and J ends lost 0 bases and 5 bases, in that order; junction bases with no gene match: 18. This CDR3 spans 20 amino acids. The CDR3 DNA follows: TGTGCCAGCAGCCAAGACCCCCCAGGGGGAGCGGGGGGCTCACGAGATACGCAGTATTTT. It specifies CASSQDPPGGAGGSRDTQYF.

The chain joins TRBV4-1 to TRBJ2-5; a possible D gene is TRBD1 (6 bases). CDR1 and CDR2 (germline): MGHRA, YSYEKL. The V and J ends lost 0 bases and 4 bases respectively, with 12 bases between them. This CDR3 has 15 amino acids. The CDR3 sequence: CASSQDFQGTETQYF. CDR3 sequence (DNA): TGCGCCAGCAGCCAAGATTTCCAGGGGACAGAGACCCAGTACTTC.

The CDR3 sequence: CASSSDRGRQPQHF. The CDR3 DNA reads as TGTGCCAGCAGCTCGGACAGGGGGCGGCAGCCCCAGCATTTT. The chain combines TRBV5-8 with TRBJ1-5; 11 bases line up with TRBD1. Germline assignment: CDR1 SGHTS and CDR2 YDEGEE. The ends lost 3 bases at V and 7 bases at J; junction bases unmatched: 3. This CDR3 spans 14 amino acids.

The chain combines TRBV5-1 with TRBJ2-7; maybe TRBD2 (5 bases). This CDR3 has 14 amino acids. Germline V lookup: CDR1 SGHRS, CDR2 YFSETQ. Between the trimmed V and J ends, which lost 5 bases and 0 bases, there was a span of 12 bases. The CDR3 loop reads CASRPDSSSYEQYF. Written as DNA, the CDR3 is TGCGCCAGCAGACCGGACTCGAGCTCCTACGAGCAGTACTTC. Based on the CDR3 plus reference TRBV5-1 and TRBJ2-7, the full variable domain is KAGVTQTPRYLIKTRGQQVTLSCSPISGHRSVSWYQQTPGQGLQFLFEYFSETQRNKGNFPGRFSGRQFSNSRSEMNVSTLELGDSALYLCASRPDSSSYEQYFGPGTRLTVT.

In DNA, the CDR3 is TGTGCCAGCACCTCAGGGTCCGCTAATGAAAAACTGTTTTTT. Protein: CASTSGSANEKLFF. The gene calls are TRBV7-9 and TRBJ1-4; possible D gene TRBD1, 5 bases. Germline V gives CDR1 SEHNR, CDR2 FQNEAQ (reference sequence). The CDR3 totals 14 residues. V lost 7 bases to trimming and J lost 3 bases, with 12 bases between them.

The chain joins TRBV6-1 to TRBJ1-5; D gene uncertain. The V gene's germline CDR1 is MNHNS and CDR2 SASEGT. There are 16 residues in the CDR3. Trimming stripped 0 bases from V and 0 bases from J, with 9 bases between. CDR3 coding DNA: TGTGCCAGCAGTGAAGCCGGAGGCCCTAGCAATCAGCCCCAGCATTTT. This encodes CASSEAGGPSNQPQHF.

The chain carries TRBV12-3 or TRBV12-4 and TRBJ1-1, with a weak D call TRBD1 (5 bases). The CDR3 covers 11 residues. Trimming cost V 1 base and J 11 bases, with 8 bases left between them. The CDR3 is CASSLGGEAFF. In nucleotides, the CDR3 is TGTGCCAGCAGTTTAGGGGGGGAGGCTTTCTTT.

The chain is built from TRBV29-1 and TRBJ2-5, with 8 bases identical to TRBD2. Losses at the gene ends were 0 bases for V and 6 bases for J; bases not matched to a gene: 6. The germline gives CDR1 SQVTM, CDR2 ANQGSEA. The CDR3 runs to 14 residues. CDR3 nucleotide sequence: TGCAGCGTTGAAGATGTCGGGGGGGGACAGACCCAGTACTTC. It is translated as CSVEDVGGGQTQYF.

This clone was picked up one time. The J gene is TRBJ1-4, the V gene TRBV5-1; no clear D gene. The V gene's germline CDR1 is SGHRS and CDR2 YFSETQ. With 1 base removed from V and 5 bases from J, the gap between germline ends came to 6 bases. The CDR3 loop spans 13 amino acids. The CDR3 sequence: CASSLRGNEKLFF. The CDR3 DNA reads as TGCGCCAGCAGCTTGAGAGGGAATGAAAAACTGTTTTTT.

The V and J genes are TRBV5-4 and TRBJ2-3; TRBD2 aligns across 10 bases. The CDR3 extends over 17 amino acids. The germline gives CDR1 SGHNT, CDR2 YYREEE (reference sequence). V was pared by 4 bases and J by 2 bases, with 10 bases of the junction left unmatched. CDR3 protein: CASSPMIAGGFTDTQYF. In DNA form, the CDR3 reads TGTGCCAGCAGCCCGATGATAGCGGGGGGATTCACAGATACGCAGTATTTT. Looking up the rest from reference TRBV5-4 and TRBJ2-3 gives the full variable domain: ETGVTQSPTHLIKTRGQQVTLRCSSQSGHNTVSWYQQALGQGPQFIFQYYREEENGRGNFPPRFSGLQFPNYSSELNVNALELDDSALYLCASSPMIAGGFTDTQYFGPGTRLTVL.

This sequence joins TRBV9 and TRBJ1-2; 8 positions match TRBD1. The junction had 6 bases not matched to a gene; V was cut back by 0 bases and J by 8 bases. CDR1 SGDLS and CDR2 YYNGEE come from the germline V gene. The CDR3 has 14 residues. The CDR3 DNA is TGTGCCAGCAGCGTAGACAGGACAGGGTTAGGCTACACCTTC. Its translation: CASSVDRTGLGYTF.

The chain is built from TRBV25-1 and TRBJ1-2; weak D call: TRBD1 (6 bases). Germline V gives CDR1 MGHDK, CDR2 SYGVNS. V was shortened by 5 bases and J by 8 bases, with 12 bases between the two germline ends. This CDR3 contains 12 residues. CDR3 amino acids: CASSTAGEGYTF. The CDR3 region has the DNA TGTGCCAGCAGTACGGCAGGGGAAGGCTACACCTTC.

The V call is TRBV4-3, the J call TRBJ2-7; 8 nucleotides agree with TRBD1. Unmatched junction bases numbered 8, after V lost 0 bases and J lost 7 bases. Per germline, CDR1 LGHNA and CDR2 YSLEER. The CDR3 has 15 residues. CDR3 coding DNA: TGCGCCAGCAGCCAAGATATAAGGACAGGGCGTGAGCAGTACTTC. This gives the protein CASSQDIRTGREQYF.

DNA of the CDR3: TGTGCCAGCAGCGCGGGGAGGGGACAGGCCACCGGGGAGCTGTTTTTT. Protein: CASSAGRGQATGELFF. This chain joins TRBV5-5 and TRBJ2-2, with D possibly being TRBD1 (8 bases). CDR1 SGHKS and CDR2 YYEKEE come from the germline V gene (reference sequence). This CDR3 is built from 16 residues. Trimming left V 4 bases short and J 4 bases short, with 17 bases between.

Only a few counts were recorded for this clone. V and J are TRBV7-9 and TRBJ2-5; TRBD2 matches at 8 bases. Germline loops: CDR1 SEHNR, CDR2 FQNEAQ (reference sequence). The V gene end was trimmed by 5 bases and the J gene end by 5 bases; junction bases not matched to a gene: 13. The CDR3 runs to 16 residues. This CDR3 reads CASSQLGSGGPETQYF. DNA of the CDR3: TGTGCCAGCAGCCAGCTCGGGAGCGGGGGTCCGGAGACCCAGTACTTC.

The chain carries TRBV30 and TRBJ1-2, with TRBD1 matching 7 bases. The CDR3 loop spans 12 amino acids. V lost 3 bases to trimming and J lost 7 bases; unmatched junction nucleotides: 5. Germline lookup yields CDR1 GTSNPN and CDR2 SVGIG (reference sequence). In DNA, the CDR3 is TGTGCCTGGAGATGGACAGGACTTGGCTACACCTTC. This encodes CAWRWTGLGYTF.

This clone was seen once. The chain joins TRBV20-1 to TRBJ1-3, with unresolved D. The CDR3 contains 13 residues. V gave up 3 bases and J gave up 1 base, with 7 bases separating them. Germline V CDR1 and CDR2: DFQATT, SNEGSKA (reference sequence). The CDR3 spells CSASPRSGNTIYF. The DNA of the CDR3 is TGCAGTGCTAGTCCCCGTTCTGGAAACACCATATATTTT.

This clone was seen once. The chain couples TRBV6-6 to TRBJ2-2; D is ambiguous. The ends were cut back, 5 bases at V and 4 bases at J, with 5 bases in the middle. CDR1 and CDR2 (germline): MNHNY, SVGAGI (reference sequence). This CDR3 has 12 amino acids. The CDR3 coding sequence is TGTGCCAGCAGTCCTTCCACCGGGGAGCTGTTTTTT. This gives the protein CASSPSTGELFF.

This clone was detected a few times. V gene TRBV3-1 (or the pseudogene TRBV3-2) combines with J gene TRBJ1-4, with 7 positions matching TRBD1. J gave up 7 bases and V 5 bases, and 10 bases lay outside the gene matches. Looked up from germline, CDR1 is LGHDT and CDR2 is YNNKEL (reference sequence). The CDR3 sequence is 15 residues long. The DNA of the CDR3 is TGTGCCAGCAGCGGCAGGGGGACGATTAGTGAAAAACTGTTTTTT. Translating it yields CASSGRGTISEKLFF.